This T cell receptor beta chain came from a study of OX40 agonist ivuxolimab in advanced cancers. The overall study: The study treated patients with ivuxolimab, an agonistic anti-OX40 (CD134) antibody. Study conclusions and caveats: At 0.1 to 3.0 mg/kg and by week 6, CD4+ and CD8+ T cells in the blood had expanded clonally.

This clone was seen only once. Its antigen is unknown. V gave up 7 bases and J gave up 0 bases; unmatched junction bases: 7. Germline V gives CDR1 ENHRY, CDR2 SYGVKD. CDR3 length equals 16 residues. Libraries were prepared by immunoSEQ multiplex PCR; TCRdb keeps only in-frame clonotypes and omits some of them. The table has fewer than 60,000 clones, roughly four fifths seen once; the top ten hold 0.69%. Sequencing was performed on CD4+ or CD8+ T cells sorted from blood, taken in a trial of the OX40 agonist ivuxolimab. The sequence was collected from an adult with an advanced solid tumor such as melanoma, head and neck, liver or kidney cancer. J is TRBJ2-7 and V is TRBV10-3, with 12 bases that match TRBD1. CDR3 residues: CAIKITGQGASYEQYF. CDR3 DNA sequence: TGTGCCATCAAAATTACGGGACAGGGGGCCTCCTACGAGCAGTACTTC.